This T cell receptor (beta chain) was profiled in a study of blood T cell repertoires in COVID-19. Across the whole study: Acute-phase and convalescent COVID-19 samples originated in the United States, Italy and Spain. Sources were T cells, B-cell-depleted T cells, or PBMCs; the material itself was cDNA or gDNA.

Per the study methods: For nucleated cells, counts were estimated from reference gene primer amplification. Produced via immunoSEQ multiplex PCR; TCRdb's table is partial and in-frame only. Clone size and V and J calls were adopted from that table, with D and trimming inferred from the DNA. The table lists fewer than 350,000 clones, around 89% of them singletons. This clone was found a few times. Enrolled during active infection, Seattle patients were then followed longitudinally. The sequencing sample was made of peripheral blood. The TCR originated in a woman in her twenties or thirties with COVID-19, enrolled during active disease.

In DNA, the CDR3 is TGTGCCAGCAGCCGCAGCAATGAGCAGTTCTTC. It codes for CASSRSNEQFF. V usage is TRBV7-9 and J usage is TRBJ2-1; D remains unclear. Trimming cost V 5 bases and J 6 bases, with 5 bases left between them. Germline V gene sequence: CDR1 SEHNR, CDR2 FQNEAQ (reference sequence). This CDR3 is 11 amino acids long. Complete variable domain (other parts from reference TRBV7-9 and TRBJ2-1): DTGVSQNPRHKITKRGQNVTFRCDPISEHNRLYWYRQTLGQGPEFLTYFQNEAQLEKSRLLSDRFSAERPKGSFSTLEIQRTEQGDSAMYLCASSRSNEQFFGPGTRLTVL.